This T cell receptor beta chain was recorded in a study of T cell changes during pregnancy in multiple sclerosis. Between the trimmed V and J ends, which lost 7 bases and 8 bases, there was a span of 14 bases. Germline V CDR1 and CDR2: MNHGY, SVAAGI. The CDR3 consists of 13 residues. Generated by immunoSEQ multiplex PCR, the TCRdb table keeps only in-frame clones and is missing some. The data hold about 44,000 clones, with more than 90% observed a single time. This clonotype originated in a female donor with multiple sclerosis, enrolled in a pregnancy study. V usage is TRBV6-9 and J usage is TRBJ1-4; weak D call: TRBD1 (5 bases). This sample comprised CD4+ T cells from peripheral blood mononuclear cells, obtained in the first trimester of pregnancy. The CDR3 reads CASTPGLKEKLFF. The CDR3 nucleotides are TGTGCCAGCACCCCGGGACTTAAAGAAAAACTGTTTTTT.